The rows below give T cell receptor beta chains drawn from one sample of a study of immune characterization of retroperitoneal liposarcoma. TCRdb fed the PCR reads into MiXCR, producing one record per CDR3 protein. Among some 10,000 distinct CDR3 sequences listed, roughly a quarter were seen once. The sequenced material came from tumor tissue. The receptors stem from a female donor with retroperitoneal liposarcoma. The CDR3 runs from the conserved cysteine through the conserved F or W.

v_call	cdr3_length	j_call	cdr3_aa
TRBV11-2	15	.	CASSLVGGGSYEQYF
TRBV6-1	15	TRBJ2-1	CASSEEVASYNEQFF
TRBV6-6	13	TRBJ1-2	CASSYNRAYGYTF
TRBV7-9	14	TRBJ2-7	CASSLVAESYEQYF
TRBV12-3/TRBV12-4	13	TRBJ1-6	CASRGTYNSPLHF
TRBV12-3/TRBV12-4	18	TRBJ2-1	CAGTNPGLAVAGYNEQFF
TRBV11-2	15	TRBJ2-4	CASSRQAGAKNIQYF
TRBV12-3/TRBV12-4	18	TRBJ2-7	CASSETQKLAGVPYEQYF
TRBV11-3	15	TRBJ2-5	CASSPGQGRRETQYF
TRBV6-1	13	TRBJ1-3	CASRIGSGNTIYF
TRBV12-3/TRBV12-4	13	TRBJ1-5	CASSRRFNQPQHF
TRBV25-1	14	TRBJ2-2	CASSAQTWGGELFF
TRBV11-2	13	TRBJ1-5	CASSLVGGQPQHF
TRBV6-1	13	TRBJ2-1	CASFAPAGSEQFF
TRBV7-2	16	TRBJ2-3	CASSLDTGRGTDTQYF
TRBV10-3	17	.	CAISEPSGTAHYNEQYF
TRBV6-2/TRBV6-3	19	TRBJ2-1	CASSYSKAGGLRSYNEQFF
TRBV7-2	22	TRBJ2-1	CASSFTENTEAFFGQGSGEQFF
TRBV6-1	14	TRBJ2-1	CASSPPGLANEQFF
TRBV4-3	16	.	CASSQDPGGARQTQYF
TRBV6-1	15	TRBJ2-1	CASSEGDPSSYEQFF
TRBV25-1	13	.	CASSKAGADTQFF
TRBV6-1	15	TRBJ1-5	CASRPDRRPDQPQHF
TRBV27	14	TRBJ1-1	CASSSYTENTEAFF
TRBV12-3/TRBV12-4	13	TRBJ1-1	CASSTREGTEAFF
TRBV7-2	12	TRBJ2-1	CASSLEGSEQFF
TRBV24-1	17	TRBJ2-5	CATSDFSRLAGSETQYF
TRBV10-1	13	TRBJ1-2	CASSEHQNYGYTF
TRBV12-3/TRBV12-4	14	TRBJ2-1	CASRPRTSQETQFF
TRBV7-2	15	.	CASSPDSGRYNEQYF
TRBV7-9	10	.	CASSPLEQYF
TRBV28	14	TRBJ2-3	CASSFVRYTDTQYF
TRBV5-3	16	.	CASSARQGRFTYEQYF
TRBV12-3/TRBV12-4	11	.	CASSRNYEQYF
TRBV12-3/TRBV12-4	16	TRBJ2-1	CASSFWGEPYYNEQFF
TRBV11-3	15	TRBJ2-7	CASSVSGTGGYEQYF
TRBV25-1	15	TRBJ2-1	CASRDQGRVYNEQFF
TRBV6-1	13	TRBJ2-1	CASSEQAQREQFF
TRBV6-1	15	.	CASSARGGGYYEQYF